A selection of T cell receptor beta chains follows, all from one sample in a study of identical twins. TCRdb re-called the 5' RACE reads through MiXCR, storing one row per CDR3 protein. Of 640,000 or so distinct CDR3 sequences listed, around 6% are singletons. Sequenced sample: naive T cells sorted from blood. The receptor set was obtained from a man between 18 and 35 years old in good health. CDR3s include the opening cysteine and the closing phenylalanine or tryptophan. The D gene is left open where the match is weak. Clone sizes are given selectively: once, few, many, or a class where the clone is expanded.

V	D	J	length	size	CDR3	DNA
TRBV29-1	TRBD2	TRBJ2-7	15	many	CSVGVGTSEVYEQYF	TGCAGCGTTGGTGTTGGTACTAGCGAGGTCTACGAGCAGTACTTC
TRBV12-3/TRBV12-4	TRBD1	TRBJ1-5	15	many	CASSLWGQKRQPQHF	TGTGCCAGCAGTTTATGGGGACAGAAGCGCCAGCCCCAGCATTTT
TRBV12-3/TRBV12-4	-	TRBJ2-5	16	many	CASSPTVWRRYETQYF	TGTGCCAGCAGCCCCACAGTATGGCGGCGGTACGAGACCCAGTACTTC
TRBV29-1	-	TRBJ2-5	10	many	CSVHRETQYF	TGCAGCGTTCATCGGGAGACCCAGTACTTC
TRBV6-2/TRBV6-3	TRBD2	TRBJ2-7	15	few	CASSYGAGGPYEQYF	TGTGCCAGCAGTTACGGAGCGGGAGGGCCCTACGAGCAGTACTTC
TRBV2	-	TRBJ1-6	17	-	CASSVLEGGSHNSPLHF	TGTGCCAGCAGTGTCCTTGAAGGGGGGTCCCATAATTCACCCCTCCACTTT
TRBV5-1	-	TRBJ1-1	11	few	CASSLGPKAFF	TGCGCCAGCAGCTTGGGGCCCAAAGCTTTCTTT
TRBV29-1	-	TRBJ2-3	12	many	CSAPSPTDTQYF	TGCAGCGCCCCATCCCCCACAGATACGCAGTATTTT
TRBV7-9	-	TRBJ2-7	17	few	CASSLIVGGTVIHEQYF	TGTGCCAGCAGCTTAATTGTGGGCGGGACAGTAATCCACGAGCAGTACTTC
TRBV15	-	TRBJ1-6	16	many	CATSRDFGSGGSPLHF	TGTGCCACCAGCAGAGATTTCGGGTCGGGGGGTTCACCCCTCCACTTT
TRBV3-1	-	TRBJ2-1	20	many	CASSQVASRTGTPSYNEQFF	TGTGCCAGCAGCCAAGTAGCAAGCCGGACGGGGACCCCCTCCTACAATGAGCAGTTCTTC
TRBV12-3/TRBV12-4	-	TRBJ2-4	15	many	CASSLEGVAKNIQYF	TGTGCCAGCAGTTTAGAAGGGGTTGCCAAAAACATTCAGTACTTC
TRBV10-3	TRBD1	TRBJ1-1	17	many	CAITQDRGGLMNTEAFF	TGTGCCATCACCCAGGACAGGGGGGGATTAATGAACACTGAAGCTTTCTTT
TRBV7-2	TRBD2	TRBJ2-7	15	few	CASSFSGTQRGEQYF	TGTGCCAGCAGCTTCTCCGGGACCCAGCGGGGCGAGCAGTACTTC
TRBV14	-	TRBJ2-6	13	few	CASTFSGANVLTF	TGTGCCAGCACATTCTCTGGGGCCAACGTCCTGACTTTC
TRBV7-2	TRBD2	TRBJ2-1	16	many	CASRLSAGGPHNEQFF	TGTGCCAGCAGGTTATCAGCGGGAGGGCCCCACAATGAGCAGTTCTTC
TRBV6-5	TRBD2	TRBJ2-7	16	many	CASSYRPGLAGYEQYF	TGTGCCAGCAGTTACCGCCCGGGACTAGCGGGTTACGAGCAGTACTTC
TRBV5-1	TRBD2	TRBJ2-1	16	many	CASKSASGSSYNEQFF	TGCGCCAGCAAGTCTGCTAGCGGGAGCTCCTACAATGAGCAGTTCTTC
TRBV20-1	-	TRBJ2-3	14	many	CSARNSWITDTQYF	TGCAGTGCTAGAAACTCGTGGATCACAGATACGCAGTATTTT
TRBV29-1	-	TRBJ2-2	13	many	CSARDMSTGELFF	TGCAGCGCCCGTGACATGAGCACCGGGGAGCTGTTTTTT
TRBV20-1	-	TRBJ1-2	14	few	CSARADRKNYGYTF	TGCAGTGCTAGAGCTGACAGAAAAAACTATGGCTACACCTTC
TRBV5-1	-	TRBJ2-7	12	-	CASSFNQDEQYF	TGCGCCAGCAGCTTCAATCAAGACGAGCAGTACTTC
TRBV4-3	-	TRBJ2-1	14	many	CASSQDREGVKQFF	TGCGCCAGCAGCCAAGATCGGGAAGGAGTTAAGCAGTTCTTC
TRBV10-3	TRBD1	TRBJ2-4	14	many	CAISRGSDKNIQYF	TGTGCCATCAGCAGGGGGTCGGACAAAAACATTCAGTACTTC
TRBV20-1	-	TRBJ2-4	13	few	CSRIEPAKNIQYF	TGCAGCAGAATCGAGCCAGCCAAAAACATTCAGTACTTC
TRBV24-1	-	TRBJ2-2	17	few	CATSDLDLGYDPGELFF	TGTGCCACCAGTGATTTGGACCTGGGATATGATCCCGGGGAGCTGTTTTTT
TRBV29-1	TRBD1	TRBJ1-2	15	-	CSVEGDRRPNYGYTF	TGCAGCGTTGAAGGGGACAGGAGACCTAACTATGGCTACACCTTC
TRBV3-1	TRBD2	TRBJ2-7	14	many	CASSQGLAGYEQYF	TGTGCCAGCAGCCAAGGACTAGCGGGATACGAGCAGTACTTC
TRBV20-1	TRBD2	TRBJ2-1	13	-	CSAGSGRLDEQFF	TGCAGTGCCGGTAGCGGGAGGTTAGATGAGCAGTTCTTC
TRBV6-1	TRBD1	TRBJ1-5	15	-	CASTRRTGDNQPQHF	TGTGCCAGCACTCGAAGGACAGGGGACAATCAGCCCCAGCATTTT
TRBV10-2	TRBD1	TRBJ2-3	17	many	CASSESGDRRPTDTQYF	TGCGCCAGCAGTGAGTCTGGGGACAGGAGACCCACAGATACGCAGTATTTT
TRBV20-1	-	TRBJ2-5	14	many	CSARVPGSQETQYF	TGCAGTGCTAGGGTCCCGGGGAGCCAAGAGACCCAGTACTTC
TRBV6-1	-	TRBJ2-7	12	many	CASSESGYEQYF	TGTGCCAGCAGTGAATCCGGGTACGAGCAGTACTTC
TRBV15	-	TRBJ2-1	15	-	CATSRVSVSYNEQFF	TGTGCCACCAGCAGAGTTTCCGTCTCCTACAATGAGCAGTTCTTC
TRBV6-1	-	TRBJ1-2	13	-	CATATAPNYGYTF	TGTGCCACTGCGACAGCTCCTAACTATGGCTACACCTTC
TRBV5-1	-	TRBJ2-1	12	many	CASSLDGFEQFF	TGCGCCAGCAGCTTGGATGGGTTTGAGCAGTTCTTC
TRBV7-8	TRBD2	TRBJ2-2	15	many	CASSPSGANTGELFF	TGTGCCAGCAGCCCTAGCGGGGCGAACACCGGGGAGCTGTTTTTT
TRBV21-1	-	TRBJ2-5	15	few	CASSVRQGTQETQYF	TGTGCCAGCAGCGTCCGACAGGGGACACAAGAGACCCAGTACTTC
TRBV5-5	-	TRBJ2-3	16	many	CASSPSGSTSTDTQYF	TGTGCCAGCAGCCCCTCGGGTTCCACTAGCACAGATACGCAGTATTTT
TRBV11-2	-	TRBJ2-1	13	many	CASSLSRSSEQFF	TGTGCCAGCAGCTTATCCAGAAGCTCTGAGCAGTTCTTC
TRBV7-8	TRBD2	TRBJ2-1	16	-	CASSKGTSGNYNEQFF	TGTGCCAGCAGCAAAGGGACTAGCGGGAACTACAATGAGCAGTTCTTC
TRBV27	-	TRBJ2-7	14	many	CASRSTDFIYEQYF	TGTGCCAGCAGATCCACGGATTTCATCTACGAGCAGTACTTC
TRBV5-1	-	TRBJ1-2	14	many	CASQYDPQSYGYTF	TGCGCCAGCCAGTATGACCCGCAAAGCTATGGCTACACCTTC
TRBV20-1	-	TRBJ1-2	14	-	CSARELKGNYGYTF	TGCAGTGCTAGAGAATTGAAGGGAAACTATGGCTACACCTTC
TRBV21-1	-	TRBJ2-3	15	many	CASSKSSGRGDTQYF	TGTGCCAGCAGCAAGTCGAGCGGGAGGGGAGATACGCAGTATTTT